Shown below are 8 T cell receptor beta chains from a single sample sequenced in a study of T cell clonality in common variable immunodeficiency. The assay was immunoSEQ multiplex PCR, and TCRdb's table has in-frame clones only and misses some. The table lists tens of thousands of clones, with no singletons. Findings of the study overall: Common variable immunodeficiency TCR beta sequences reportedly had fewer deletions and N-nucleotide insertions.

What these receptors recognize is not known. The sequenced material came from peripheral blood mononuclear cells. The source is a human donor with common variable immunodeficiency.

As to this clone: The CDR3 end lies 3 residues beyond the end of the read and is filled in from the germline J gene. V is TRBV6-2 or TRBV6-3 and J is TRBJ2-1, with D possibly being TRBD1 or TRBD2 (6 bases each). The CDR3 contains 14 residues. V was shortened by 4 bases and J by 6 bases, with 13 bases between the two germline ends. Germline CDR1 is MNHEY and CDR2 is SVGEGT. The CDR3 sequence: CASSFTGRSNEQFF. The sequenced part of the CDR3 DNA is TGTGCCAGCAGTTTTACAGGGAGGTCCAATGAG.

As concerns this clone: The CDR3 extends 3 residues past the end of the read, so its final part is completed from the germline J gene. The chain employs TRBV19 and TRBJ2-1; perhaps TRBD2 as D (6 bases). Germline CDR1 LNHDA, CDR2 SQIVND (reference sequence). V was cut by 5 bases and J by 1 base, with 21 bases left in between. The CDR3 consists of 18 residues. CDR3 amino acids: CASSLRSWGGDSYNEQFF. Partial CDR3 DNA: TGTGCCAGTAGTCTCCGGTCATGGGGCGGGGATTCCTACAATGAG.

This clone has a handful of counts. With the read ending 3 residues before the CDR3 end, the germline J gene is used to fill in that end. The V and J genes are TRBV7-6 and TRBJ1-2, with D possibly matching TRBD1 (5 bases). Per the germline V gene, CDR1 is SGHVS and CDR2 is FNYEAQ. The CDR3 has 13 residues. The CDR3 sequence: CASSLVGTDGYTF. CDR3 bases read: TGTGCCAGCAGCTTAGTAGGGACTGACGGC. The full variable domain, in which reference TRBV7-6 and TRBJ1-2 provide the parts outside the CDR3, is GAGVSQSPRYKVTKRGQDVALRCDPISGHVSLYWYRQALGQGPEFLTYFNYEAQQDKSGLPNDRFSAERPEGSISTLTIQRTEQRDSAMYRCASSLVGTDGYTFGSGTRLTVV.

This clone was recorded many times. Read coverage stops 3 residues before the CDR3 terminus; the germline J gene supplies the remainder. V gene TRBV2 combines with J gene TRBJ1-5, with 8 nucleotides matching TRBD1. Trimming cost V 4 bases and J 1 base; bases outside gene matches: 0. The CDR3 is 14 residues long. Germline CDR1 SNHLY, CDR2 FYNNEI. The covered CDR3 bases are TGTGCCAGCAGTGGACAGGGGAGCAATCAGCCC. The encoded protein is CASSGQGSNQP. The full CDR3 reads CASSGQGSNQPQHF.

This clone has a handful of counts. The observed sequence ends 3 residues before the CDR3 terminus, with the missing tail filled in from the germline J gene. This sequence joins TRBV7-2 and TRBJ1-3; D perhaps matches TRBD1 (6 bases). V was cut by 0 bases and J by 0 bases, with 9 bases left in between. Germline V CDR1 and CDR2: SGHTA, FQGNSA. This CDR3 contains 16 residues. The part of the CDR3 DNA that was read is TGTGCCAGCAGCTTAGCGACAGGTCTCTCTGGAAACACC. Translated, it gives CASSLATGLSGNT. The CDR3, in full, reads CASSLATGLSGNTIYF. The complete variable domain, with remaining parts taken from reference TRBV7-2 and TRBJ1-3, reads GAGVSQSPSNKVTEKGKDVELRCDPISGHTALYWYRQSLGQGLEFLIYFQGNSAPDKSGLPSDRFSAERTGGSVSTLTIQRTQQEDSAVYLCASSLATGLSGNTIYFGEGSWLTVV.

This clone appeared many times. The CDR3 end falls 3 residues outside the read, so it is completed with the germline J gene. The rearrangement links TRBV28 to TRBJ2-2; D gene ambiguous. The CDR3 consists of 14 residues. Germline V gene lookup returns CDR1 MDHEN and CDR2 SYDVKM. Deletions cut 6 bases from V and 5 bases from J, with 13 bases between. The CDR3 reads CASSAPFSTGELFF. Incomplete CDR3 DNA: TGTGCCAGCAGCGCGCCGTTTTCGACCGGGGAG.

A few counts support this clone. The read ends 3 residues shy of where the CDR3 ends; the end is completed using the germline J gene. The chain is built from TRBV7-9 and TRBJ1-6, with 10 bases fitting TRBD1. The CDR3 runs to 12 residues. Germline CDR1 and CDR2: SEHNR and FQNEAQ (reference sequence). CDR3 amino acids: CASSAGQGALHF. CDR3 DNA, as far as it was read: TGTGCCAGCAGCGCAGGACAGGGGGCC. Combining the CDR3 with reference TRBV7-9 and TRBJ1-6 gives the whole variable domain DTGVSQNPRHKITKRGQNVTFRCDPISEHNRLYWYRQTLGQGPEFLTYFQNEAQLEKSRLLSDRFSAERPKGSFSTLEIQRTEQGDSAMYLCASSAGQGALHFGNGTRLTVT.

This chain's CDR3 is CASRREGHRQETQYF. The DNA read from the CDR3 is TGTGCCAGCAGACGGGAGGGGCACAGACAAGAGACC. The V and J genes are TRBV2 and TRBJ2-5, with 8 bases lining up with TRBD2. The read ends 3 residues shy of where the CDR3 ends; the end is completed using the germline J gene. Germline V CDR1 and CDR2: SNHLY, FYNNEI. V trimming: 6 bases; J trimming: 2 bases; junction bases outside the gene matches: 8. The CDR3 has 15 residues. Full variable domain (outside the CDR3, taken from reference TRBV2 and TRBJ2-5): EPEVTQTPSHQVTQMGQEVILRCVPISNHLYFYWYRQILGQKVEFLVSFYNNEISEKSEIFDDQFSVERPDGSNFTLKIRSTKLEDSAMYFCASRREGHRQETQYFGPGTRLLVL.